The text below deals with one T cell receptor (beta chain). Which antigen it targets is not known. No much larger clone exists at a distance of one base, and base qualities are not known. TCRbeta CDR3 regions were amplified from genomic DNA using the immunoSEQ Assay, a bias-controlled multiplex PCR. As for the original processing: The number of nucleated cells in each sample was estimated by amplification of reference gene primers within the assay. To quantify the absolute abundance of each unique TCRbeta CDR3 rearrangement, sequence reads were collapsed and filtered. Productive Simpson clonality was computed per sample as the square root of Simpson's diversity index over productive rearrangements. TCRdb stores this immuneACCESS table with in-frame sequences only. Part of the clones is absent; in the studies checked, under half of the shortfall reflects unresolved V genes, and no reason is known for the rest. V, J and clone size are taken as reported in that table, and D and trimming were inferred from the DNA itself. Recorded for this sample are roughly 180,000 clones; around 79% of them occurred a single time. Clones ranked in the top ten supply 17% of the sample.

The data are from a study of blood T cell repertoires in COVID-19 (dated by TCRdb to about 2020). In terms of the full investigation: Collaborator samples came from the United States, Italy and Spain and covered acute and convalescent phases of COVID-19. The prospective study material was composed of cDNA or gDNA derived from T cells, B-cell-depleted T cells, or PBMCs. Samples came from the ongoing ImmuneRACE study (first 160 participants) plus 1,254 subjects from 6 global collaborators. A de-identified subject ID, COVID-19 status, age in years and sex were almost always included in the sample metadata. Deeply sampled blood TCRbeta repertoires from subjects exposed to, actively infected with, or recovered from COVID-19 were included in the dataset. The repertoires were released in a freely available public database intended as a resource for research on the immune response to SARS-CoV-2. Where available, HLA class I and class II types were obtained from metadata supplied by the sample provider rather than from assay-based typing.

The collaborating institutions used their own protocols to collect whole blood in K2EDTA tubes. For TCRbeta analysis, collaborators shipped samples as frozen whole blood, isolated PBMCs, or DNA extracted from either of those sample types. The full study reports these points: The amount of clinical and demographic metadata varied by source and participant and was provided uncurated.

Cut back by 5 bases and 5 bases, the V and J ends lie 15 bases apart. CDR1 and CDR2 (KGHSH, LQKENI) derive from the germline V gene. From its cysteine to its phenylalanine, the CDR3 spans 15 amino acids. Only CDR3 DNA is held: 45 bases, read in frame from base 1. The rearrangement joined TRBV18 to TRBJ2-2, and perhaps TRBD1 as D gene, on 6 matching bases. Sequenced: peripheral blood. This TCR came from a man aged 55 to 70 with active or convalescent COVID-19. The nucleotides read TGTGCCAGCTCAGCTGCACAGGGCGGGACCGGGGAGCTGTTTTTT. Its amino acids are CASSAAQGGTGELFF.